This T cell receptor beta chain was documented in a study of blood T cells in healthy people across ages. The study isolated at least 6.5 million PBMCs from each sample. Through a sample-barcoded 5' primer and a J-beta primer mix, a second PCR was run for roughly 7 to 11 cycles. Each CDR3 protein gets one entry after TCRdb re-called the 5' RACE reads with MiXCR. The sample records about 730,000 distinct CDR3 sequences, 40% to 45% being singletons. Trimming took 11 bases from V and 4 from J, leaving 10 bases between them. The CDR3 sequence is 11 residues long. Germline CDR1 is SNHLY and CDR2 is FYNNEI. Points from the study as a whole: Estimates of total diversity, which came from one million sequenced T cells, were considered to be underestimates.

In regard to this clonotype: What it binds is unknown.

The specimen was blood. The chain is built from TRBV2 and TRBJ2-3; D might be TRBD2 (6 bases). The TCR originated in a woman in her sixties or seventies in good health. The CDR3 region has the DNA TGTGCCGGTTCGGGAGCAGATACGCAGTATTTT. Translating it yields CAGSGADTQYF.